This TCR beta chain was documented in a study of spatial heterogeneity in lung cancer. Study in general: Detection of beta-chain sequences consistently exceeded that of alpha-chain sequences. The average appearance count of each unique TCR and UMI combination in raw reads was more than ten.

Every molecule of TCR cDNA had its own unique molecular identifier. A single record per CDR3 protein comes from TCRdb applying MiXCR to the 5' RACE reads. The table records some 2,000 distinct CDR3 sequences, over 7.5% of them present only once. Time point described: sample taken at primary tumor resection. Sequencing covered unsorted whole RNA taken from tumor, nontumor lung or frozen PBMC. Samples came from 65 to 75 TRACERx patients with untreated early-stage lung cancer. Trimming stripped 5 bases from V and 0 bases from J, with 11 bases between. The CDR3 has 14 residues. Germline V gene lookup returns CDR1 DFQATT and CDR2 SNEGSKA (reference sequence). Note on this clonotype: Found in a library prepared for alpha chains, this beta chain is an off-target read, and its abundance has little meaning.

Material: normal lung tissue next to the tumor, obtained at surgery. The receptor was derived from a male donor with early-stage non-small cell lung cancer. The V and J genes are TRBV20-1 and TRBJ1-5; D gene ambiguous. CDR3 nucleotides: TGCAGTGCTCGGGAAACTAATAGCAATCAGCCCCAGCATTTT. It encodes CSARETNSNQPQHF.